One and the same sample provided the 2 T cell receptor beta chains below, sequenced in a study of graft-versus-host responses after intestinal transplantation. Some clones are missing from TCRdb's copy, which holds only in-frame ones; the method was immunoSEQ multiplex PCR. The table shows about 97,000 clones, with 90% occurring only once. Sequencing used PBMCs, obtained around 450 days after intestinal transplant. These receptors were collected from a human patient who received an intestinal transplant, so some T cells may come from the graft donor.

This chain uses TRBV6-5 with TRBJ1-1; TRBD1 agrees at 11 bases. V lost 5 bases to trimming and J lost 6 bases; unmatched junction nucleotides: 8. This CDR3 region has 15 residues. Germline V gene sequence: CDR1 MNHEY, CDR2 SVGAGI. CDR3 in amino acids: CASSPRTGGNSEAFF. CDR3 sequence (DNA): TGTGCCAGCAGTCCGAGGACAGGGGGCAATTCTGAAGCTTTCTTT.

The V gene is TRBV10-2, the J gene TRBJ1-6, with D possibly TRBD1 on 5 matching bases. The CDR3 extends over 14 amino acids. The V end was cut by 2 bases, the J end by 8 bases, with 10 bases between. From germline, CDR1 is WSHSY and CDR2 SAAADI. CDR3 sequence: CASSEQGLDSPLHF. As DNA, the CDR3 is TGCGCCAGCAGTGAGCAGGGTTTGGATTCACCCCTCCACTTT.